The clone carrying this T cell receptor beta chain was counted many times. Its matching antigen is unknown. The data are from a study of early T cells in non-severe SARS-CoV-2 infection. Study-wide background: Sequenced bulk RNA came from whole blood that was unsorted, and chains were unpaired.

V was clipped by 6 bases and J by 6 bases, with 15 bases between them. Germline V gene lookup returns CDR1 SNHLY and CDR2 FYNNEI. The CDR3 sequence is 13 residues long. Unique molecular identifiers (one per individual cDNA molecule) were attached. TCRdb analysed the 5' RACE reads with MiXCR anew, one entry per CDR3 protein. The sample shows tens of thousands of distinct CDR3 sequences, around 12% of them seen only once. Study results and limitations: Comparison of clonotypes with VDJdb favored anti-spike CD8 responses while missing private and CD4 specificities.

The specimen sequenced was whole blood. This receptor was obtained from an adult who was a healthcare worker with PCR-confirmed SARS-CoV-2 infection or an uninfected control (not recorded which). The J gene is TRBJ2-7, the V gene TRBV2; D gene uncertain. The CDR3 bases are TGTGCCAGCAGCGTTTCCGTGGTCTCCGAGCAGTACTTC. Translation gives CASSVSVVSEQYF.